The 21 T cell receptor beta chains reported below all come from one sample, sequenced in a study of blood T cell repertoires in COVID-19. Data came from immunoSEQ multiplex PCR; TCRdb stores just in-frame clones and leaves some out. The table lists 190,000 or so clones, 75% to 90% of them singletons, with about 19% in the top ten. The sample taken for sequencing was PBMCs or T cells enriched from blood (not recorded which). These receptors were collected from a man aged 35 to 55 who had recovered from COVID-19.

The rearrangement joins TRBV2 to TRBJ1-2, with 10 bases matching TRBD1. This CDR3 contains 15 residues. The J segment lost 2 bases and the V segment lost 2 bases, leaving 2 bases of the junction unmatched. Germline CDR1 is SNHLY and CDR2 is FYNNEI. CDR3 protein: CASSERGQGNYGYTF. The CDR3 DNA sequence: TGTGCCAGCAGTGAAAGGGGACAGGGGAACTATGGCTACACCTTC.

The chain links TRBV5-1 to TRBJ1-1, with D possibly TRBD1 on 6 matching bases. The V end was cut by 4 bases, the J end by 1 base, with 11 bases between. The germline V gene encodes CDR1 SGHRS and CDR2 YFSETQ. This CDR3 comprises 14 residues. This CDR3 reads CASSTGQPNTEAFF. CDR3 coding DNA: TGCGCCAGCAGCACCGGACAGCCGAACACTGAAGCTTTCTTT.

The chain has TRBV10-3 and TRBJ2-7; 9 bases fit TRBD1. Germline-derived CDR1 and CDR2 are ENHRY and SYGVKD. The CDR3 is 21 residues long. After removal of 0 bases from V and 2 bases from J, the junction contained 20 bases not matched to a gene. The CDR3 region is CAISESISGSHSGQGAYEQYF. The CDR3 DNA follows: TGTGCCATCAGTGAGTCGATCTCTGGTTCGCATTCGGGACAGGGAGCCTACGAGCAGTACTTC.

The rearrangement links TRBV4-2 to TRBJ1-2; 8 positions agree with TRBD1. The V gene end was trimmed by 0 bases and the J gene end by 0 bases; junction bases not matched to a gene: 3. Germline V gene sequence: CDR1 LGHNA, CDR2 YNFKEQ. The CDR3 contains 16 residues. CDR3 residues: CASSQEVGQANYGYTF. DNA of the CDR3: TGTGCCAGCAGCCAAGAGGTGGGACAGGCTAACTATGGCTACACCTTC.

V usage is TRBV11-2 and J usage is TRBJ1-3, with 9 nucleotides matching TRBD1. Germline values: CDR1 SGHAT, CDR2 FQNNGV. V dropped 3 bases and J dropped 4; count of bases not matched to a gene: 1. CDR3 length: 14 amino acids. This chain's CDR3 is CASSFGQGGNTIYF. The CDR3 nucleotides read TGTGCCAGCAGCTTCGGACAGGGGGGAAACACCATATATTTT.

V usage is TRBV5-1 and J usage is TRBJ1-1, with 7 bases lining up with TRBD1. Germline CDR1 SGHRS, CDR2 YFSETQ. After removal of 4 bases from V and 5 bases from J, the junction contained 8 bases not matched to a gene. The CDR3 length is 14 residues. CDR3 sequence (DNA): TGCGCCAGCAGCCCCCCAGGGGGTGGGACTGAAGCTTTCTTT. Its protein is CASSPPGGGTEAFF.

In nucleotides, the CDR3 is TGTGCCAGCAGTTCCCCCCGTGGGGGGGGGAAGTACGAGCAGTACTTC. Its protein product is CASSSPRGGGKYEQYF. The V gene is TRBV28, the J gene TRBJ2-7; 7 nucleotides agree with TRBD2. The CDR3 contains 16 residues. V gave up 4 bases and J gave up 4 bases; unmatched junction bases: 13. Germline CDR1 and CDR2: MDHEN and SYDVKM.

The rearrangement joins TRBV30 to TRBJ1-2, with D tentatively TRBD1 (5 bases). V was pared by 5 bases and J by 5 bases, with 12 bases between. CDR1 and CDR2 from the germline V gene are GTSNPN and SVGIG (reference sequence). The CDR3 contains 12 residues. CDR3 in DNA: TGTGCCTGGGACAGAAAACCTTATGGCTACACCTTC. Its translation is CAWDRKPYGYTF.

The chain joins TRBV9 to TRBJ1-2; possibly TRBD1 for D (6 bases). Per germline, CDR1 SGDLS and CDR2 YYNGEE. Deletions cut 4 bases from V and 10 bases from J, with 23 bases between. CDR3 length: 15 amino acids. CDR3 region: CASSPRDTRSPDYTF. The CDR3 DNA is TGTGCCAGCAGCCCTCGGGACACCCGCTCCCCTGACTACACCTTC.

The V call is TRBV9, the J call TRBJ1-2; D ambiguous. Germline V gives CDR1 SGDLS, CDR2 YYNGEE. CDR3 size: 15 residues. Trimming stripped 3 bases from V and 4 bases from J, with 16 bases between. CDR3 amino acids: CASSAKSNSGYGYTF. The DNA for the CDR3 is TGTGCCAGCAGCGCCAAGTCCAACAGCGGCTATGGCTACACCTTC.

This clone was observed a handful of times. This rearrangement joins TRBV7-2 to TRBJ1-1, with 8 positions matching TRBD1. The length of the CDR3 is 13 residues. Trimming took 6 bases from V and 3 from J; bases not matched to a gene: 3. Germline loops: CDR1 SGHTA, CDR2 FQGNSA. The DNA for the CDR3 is TGTGCCAGCAGGCAGGGGGCCGACACTGAAGCTTTCTTT. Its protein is CASRQGADTEAFF.

CDR3 nucleotides: TGTGCCAGCAAAGGGACAGTACTACACGAGCAGTACTTC. This translates into CASKGTVLHEQYF. This sequence joins TRBV7-9 and TRBJ2-7, with TRBD1 matching 7 bases. Germline values: CDR1 SEHNR, CDR2 FQNEAQ (reference sequence). The length of the CDR3 is 13 residues. V shed 7 bases, J shed 5 bases, and the junction held 8 bases outside the gene matches.

The CDR3 DNA sequence: TGTGCCAGCAGCCAACCGGGACAGGGGAGCTACGAGCAGTACTTC. Its protein product is CASSQPGQGSYEQYF. The chain has TRBV7-2 and TRBJ2-7; 10 bases fit TRBD1. CDR1 SGHTA and CDR2 FQGNSA come from the germline V gene. The CDR3 length is 15 residues. J gave up 3 bases and V 5 bases, and 7 bases lay outside the gene matches.

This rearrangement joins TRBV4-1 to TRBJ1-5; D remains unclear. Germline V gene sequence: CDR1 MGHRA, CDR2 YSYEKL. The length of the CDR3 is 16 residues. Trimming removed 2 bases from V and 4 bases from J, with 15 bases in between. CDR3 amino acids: CASSQSWAGLNQPQHF. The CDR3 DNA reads TGCGCCAGCAGCCAAAGCTGGGCAGGACTAAATCAGCCCCAGCATTTT.

The CDR3 nucleotides read TGTGCCAGCTCGCCAAGGGAGTTCGACTATGGCTACACCTTC. Its protein is CASSPREFDYGYTF. V gene TRBV18 combines with J gene TRBJ1-2; D is unclear. Trimming left V 6 bases short and J 3 bases short, with 14 bases between. CDR3 length: 14 residues. The germline V gene encodes CDR1 KGHSH and CDR2 LQKENI.

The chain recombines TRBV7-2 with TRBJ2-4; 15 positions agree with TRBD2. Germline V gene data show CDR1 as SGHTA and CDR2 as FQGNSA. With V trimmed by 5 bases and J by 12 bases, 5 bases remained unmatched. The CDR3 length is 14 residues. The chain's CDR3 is CASSPGTSGRTQYF. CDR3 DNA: TGTGCCAGCAGCCCTGGGACTAGCGGGAGGACTCAGTACTTC.

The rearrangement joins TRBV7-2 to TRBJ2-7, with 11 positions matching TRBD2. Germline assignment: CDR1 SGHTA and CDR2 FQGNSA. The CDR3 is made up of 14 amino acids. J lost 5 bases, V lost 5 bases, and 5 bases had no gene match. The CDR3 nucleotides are TGTGCCAGCAGCGTTAGCGGGAGGGGCAACGAGCAGTACTTC. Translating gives CASSVSGRGNEQYF.

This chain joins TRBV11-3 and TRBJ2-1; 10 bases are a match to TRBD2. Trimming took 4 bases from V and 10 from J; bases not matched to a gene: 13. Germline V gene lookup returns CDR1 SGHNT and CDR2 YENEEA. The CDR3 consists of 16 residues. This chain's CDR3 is CASSSRRLAGALEQFF. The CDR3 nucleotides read TGTGCCAGCAGCTCAAGACGGCTAGCGGGGGCGCTGGAGCAGTTCTTC.

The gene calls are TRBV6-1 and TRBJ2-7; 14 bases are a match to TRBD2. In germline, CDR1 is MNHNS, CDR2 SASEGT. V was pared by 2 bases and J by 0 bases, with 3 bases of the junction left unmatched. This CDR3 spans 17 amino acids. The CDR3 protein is CASSELGLAGVSYEQYF. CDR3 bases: TGTGCCAGCAGTGAATTGGGACTAGCGGGAGTCTCCTACGAGCAGTACTTC.

Here the CDR3 DNA reads TGTGCCACCAGTGATTTAACCAGCGGGGGTTCCGCAGATACGCAGTATTTT. This translates into CATSDLTSGGSADTQYF. The rearrangement links TRBV24-1 to TRBJ2-3, with 8 positions matching TRBD2. V shed 1 base, J shed 4 bases, and the junction held 9 bases outside the gene matches. The CDR3 sequence is 17 residues long. The germline V gene encodes CDR1 KGHDR and CDR2 SFDVKD.

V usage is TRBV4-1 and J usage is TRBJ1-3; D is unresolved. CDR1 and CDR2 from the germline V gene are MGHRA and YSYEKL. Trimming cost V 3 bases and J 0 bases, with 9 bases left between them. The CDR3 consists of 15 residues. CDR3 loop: CASSQGSFSGNTIYF. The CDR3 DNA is TGCGCCAGCAGCCAGGGCTCCTTCTCTGGAAACACCATATATTTT.